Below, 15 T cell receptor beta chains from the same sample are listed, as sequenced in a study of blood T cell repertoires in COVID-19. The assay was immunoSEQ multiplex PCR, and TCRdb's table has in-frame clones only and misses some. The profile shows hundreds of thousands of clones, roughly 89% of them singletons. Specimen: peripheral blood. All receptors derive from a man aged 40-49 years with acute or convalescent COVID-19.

CDR3 amino acids: CASDWGQGGDIQYF. DNA for the CDR3: TGTGCCAGTGATTGGGGACAGGGTGGGGACATTCAGTACTTC. This chain joins TRBV19 and TRBJ2-4, with 9 bases lining up with TRBD1. Trimming removed 8 bases from V and 8 bases from J; junction bases left unmatched: 10. Germline loops: CDR1 LNHDA, CDR2 SQIVND (reference sequence). This CDR3 spans 14 amino acids.

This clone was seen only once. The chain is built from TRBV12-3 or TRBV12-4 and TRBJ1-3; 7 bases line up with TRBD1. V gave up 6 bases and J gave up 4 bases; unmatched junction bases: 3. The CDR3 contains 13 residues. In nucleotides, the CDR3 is TGTGCCAGCAGATCGACAGGGGGAAACACCATATATTTT. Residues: CASRSTGGNTIYF.

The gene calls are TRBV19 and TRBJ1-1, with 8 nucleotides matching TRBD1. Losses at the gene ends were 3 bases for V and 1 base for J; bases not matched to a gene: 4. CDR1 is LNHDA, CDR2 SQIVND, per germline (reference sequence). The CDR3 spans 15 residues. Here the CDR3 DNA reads TGTGCCAGTAGTATTACCGGGACAGGGAACACTGAAGCTTTCTTT. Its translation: CASSITGTGNTEAFF. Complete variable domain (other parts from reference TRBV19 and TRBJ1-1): DGGITQSPKYLFRKEGQNVTLSCEQNLNHDAMYWYRQDPGQGLRLIYYSQIVNDFQKGDIAEGYSVSREKKESFPLTVTSAQKNPTAFYLCASSITGTGNTEAFFGQGTRLTVV.

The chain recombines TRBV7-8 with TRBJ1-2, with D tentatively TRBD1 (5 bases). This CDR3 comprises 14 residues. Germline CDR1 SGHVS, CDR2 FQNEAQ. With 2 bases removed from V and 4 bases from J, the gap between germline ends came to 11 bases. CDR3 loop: CASSLIRQSYGYTF. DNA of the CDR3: TGTGCCAGCAGCTTAATTAGACAGTCCTATGGCTACACCTTC.

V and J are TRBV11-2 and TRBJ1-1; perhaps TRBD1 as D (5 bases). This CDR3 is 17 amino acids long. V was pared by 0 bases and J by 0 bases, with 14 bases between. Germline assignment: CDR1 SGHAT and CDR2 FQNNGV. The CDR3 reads CASSLDRGGGMNTEAFF. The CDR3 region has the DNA TGTGCCAGCAGCTTAGATAGGGGCGGGGGGATGAACACTGAAGCTTTCTTT.

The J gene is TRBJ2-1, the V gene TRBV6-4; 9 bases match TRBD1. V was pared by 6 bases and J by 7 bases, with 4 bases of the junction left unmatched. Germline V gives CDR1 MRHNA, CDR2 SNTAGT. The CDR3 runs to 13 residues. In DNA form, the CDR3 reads TGTGCCAGCAGGGGACAGGGTAGAAATGAGCAGTTCTTC. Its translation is CASRGQGRNEQFF.

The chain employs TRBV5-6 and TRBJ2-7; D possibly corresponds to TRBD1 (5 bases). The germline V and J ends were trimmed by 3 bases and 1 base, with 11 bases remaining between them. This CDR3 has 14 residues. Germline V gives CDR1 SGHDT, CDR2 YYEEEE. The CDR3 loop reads CASSWGKGSYEQYF. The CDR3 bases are TGTGCCAGCAGCTGGGGCAAGGGGTCCTACGAGCAGTACTTC.

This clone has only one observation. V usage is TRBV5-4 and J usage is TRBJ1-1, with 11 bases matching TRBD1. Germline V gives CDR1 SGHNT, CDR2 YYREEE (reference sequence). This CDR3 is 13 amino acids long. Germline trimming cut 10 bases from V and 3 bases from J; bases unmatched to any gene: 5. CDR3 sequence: CAYGQGADTEAFF. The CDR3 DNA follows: TGTGCCTACGGACAGGGGGCGGACACTGAAGCTTTCTTT.

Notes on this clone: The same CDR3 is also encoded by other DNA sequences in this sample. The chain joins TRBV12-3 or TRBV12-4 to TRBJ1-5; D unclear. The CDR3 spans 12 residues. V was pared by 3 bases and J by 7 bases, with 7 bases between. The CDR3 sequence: CASSFGEQPQHF. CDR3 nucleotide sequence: TGTGCCAGCAGTTTCGGGGAGCAGCCCCAGCATTTT.

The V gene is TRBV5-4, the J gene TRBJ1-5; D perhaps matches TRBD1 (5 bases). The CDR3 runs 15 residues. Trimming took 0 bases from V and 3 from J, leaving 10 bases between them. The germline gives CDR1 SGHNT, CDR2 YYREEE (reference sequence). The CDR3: CASSLGSGLNQPQHF. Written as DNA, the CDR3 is TGTGCCAGCAGCTTGGGTTCAGGGCTCAATCAGCCCCAGCATTTT.

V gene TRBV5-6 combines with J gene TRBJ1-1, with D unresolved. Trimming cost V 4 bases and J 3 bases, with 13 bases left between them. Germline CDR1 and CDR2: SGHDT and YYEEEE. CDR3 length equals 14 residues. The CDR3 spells CASSPLWAHTEAFF. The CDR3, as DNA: TGTGCCAGCAGCCCCTTATGGGCCCACACTGAAGCTTTCTTT. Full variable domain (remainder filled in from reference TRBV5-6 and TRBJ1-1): DAGVTQSPTHLIKTRGQQVTLRCSPKSGHDTVSWYQQALGQGPQFIFQYYEEEERQRGNFPDRFSGHQFPNYSSELNVNALLLGDSALYLCASSPLWAHTEAFFGQGTRLTVV.

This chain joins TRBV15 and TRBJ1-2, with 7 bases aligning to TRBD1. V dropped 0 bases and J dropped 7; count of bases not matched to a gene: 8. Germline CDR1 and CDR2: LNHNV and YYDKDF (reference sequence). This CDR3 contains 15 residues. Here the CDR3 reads CATSRERSGGLGYTF. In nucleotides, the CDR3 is TGTGCCACCAGCAGAGAACGTTCAGGGGGACTTGGCTACACCTTC.

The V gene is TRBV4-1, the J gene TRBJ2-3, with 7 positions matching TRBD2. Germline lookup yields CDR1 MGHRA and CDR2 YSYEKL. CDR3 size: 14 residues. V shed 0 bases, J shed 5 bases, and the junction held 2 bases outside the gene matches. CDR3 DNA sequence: TGCGCCAGCAGCCAAGATGGCGGGGGAGATACGCAGTATTTT. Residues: CASSQDGGGDTQYF.

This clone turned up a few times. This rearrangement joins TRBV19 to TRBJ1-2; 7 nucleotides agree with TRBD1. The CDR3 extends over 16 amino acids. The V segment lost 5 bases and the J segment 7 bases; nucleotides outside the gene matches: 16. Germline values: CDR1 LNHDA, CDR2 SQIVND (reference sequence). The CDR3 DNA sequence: TGTGCCAGTAGTTTTCGGACAGGACTTGGGGTGAGTGGCTACACCTTC. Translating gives CASSFRTGLGVSGYTF.

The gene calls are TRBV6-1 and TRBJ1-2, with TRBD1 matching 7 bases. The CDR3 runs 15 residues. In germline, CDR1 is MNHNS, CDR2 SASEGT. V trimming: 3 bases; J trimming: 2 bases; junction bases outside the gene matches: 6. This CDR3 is CASSDGSRGNYGYTF. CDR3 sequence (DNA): TGTGCCAGCAGTGACGGGAGCAGGGGGAACTATGGCTACACCTTC.